This T cell receptor (beta chain) was identified during a study of radiation and T cells in renal cell carcinoma. Comments on this clone: The antigen remains undetermined.

Regarding the study as a whole: No pretreatment tumor biopsies were available for baseline clonotypes.

The CDR3 is 14 amino acids. The V gene lost 4 bases and the J gene lost 7 bases, with 14 bases spanning the gap. Germline V CDR1 and CDR2: MDHEN, SYDVKM. Time point specified: blood 4 weeks post-SBRT, at nephrectomy. The treatment: 15 Gy SBRT to primary tumor, nephrectomy 4 weeks later. Nephrectomy followed 15 Gy stereotactic body radiation by 4 weeks. Produced via immunoSEQ multiplex PCR; TCRdb's table is partial and in-frame only. The sample has around 170,000 clones; about 87% are singletons. V gene TRBV28 combines with J gene TRBJ1-5; no reliable D call. This clonotype originated in a woman aged 50 to 60 with renal cell carcinoma. Sequenced material: blood, taken from a patient whose treatment included radiotherapy and nephrectomy. The CDR3 DNA reads TGTGCCAGCAGTTCGCATCTCGGGAGCCAGCCCCAGCATTTT. Translation gives CASSSHLGSQPQHF.